This entry describes one T cell receptor beta chain. CDR1 SGHRS and CDR2 YFSETQ come from the germline V gene. The CDR3 loop spans 16 amino acids. V was pared by 4 bases and J by 5 bases, with 21 bases between. Enrollment of patients from Seattle took place during active infection, with longitudinal follow-up. This sample was taken from a study of blood T cell repertoires in COVID-19. Overall study context: There were acute and convalescent COVID-19 samples, and they came from the United States, Italy and Spain. The analysed material was cDNA or gDNA that came from T cells, B-cell-depleted T cells, or PBMCs.

Assay used: immunoSEQ multiplex PCR; TCRdb lists only in-frame clones, some missing. The repertoire consists of some 190,000 clones, with about 85% occurring once and the leading ten covering 5.5% to 8%. This TCR derives from a man of 80 years or more with COVID-19, enrolled during active disease. The specimen sequenced was peripheral blood. V gene TRBV5-1 combines with J gene TRBJ2-5; a possible D gene is TRBD2 (5 bases). This CDR3 reads CASSPEGTSRGETQYF. For the CDR3, the DNA is TGCGCCAGCAGCCCGGAAGGAACATCTCGAGGGGAGACCCAGTACTTC.